This paragraph covers one TCR beta chain sequence. These data belong to a study of blood T cell repertoires in COVID-19. CDR3 size: 15 residues. V lost 2 bases to trimming and J lost 7 bases, with 17 bases between them. Germline CDR1 SGHAT, CDR2 FQNNGV. Study processing details: Reference gene primer amplification yielded estimated nucleated cell counts. TCRdb's copy holds only in-frame clones and misses some; the assay was immunoSEQ multiplex PCR. V and J calls and clone size are as listed in that table; D and trimming were resolved from the DNA. The sample contains around 150,000 clones, about 87% of which appear only once.

The source material was peripheral blood. The TCR originated in an older woman who had recovered from COVID-19. The rearrangement joins TRBV11-2 to TRBJ1-1; perhaps TRBD1 as D (5 bases). In DNA, the CDR3 is TGTGCCAGCAGCTTAAGCACCAGGGTGGCGAGTGAAGCTTTCTTT. Protein sequence: CASSLSTRVASEAFF. The variable domain in full, completed from reference TRBV11-2 and TRBJ1-1, reads EAGVAQSPRYKIIEKRQSVAFWCNPISGHATLYWYQQILGQGPKLLIQFQNNGVVDDSQLPKDRFSAERLKGVDSTLKIQPAKLEDSAVYLCASSLSTRVASEAFFGQGTRLTVV.